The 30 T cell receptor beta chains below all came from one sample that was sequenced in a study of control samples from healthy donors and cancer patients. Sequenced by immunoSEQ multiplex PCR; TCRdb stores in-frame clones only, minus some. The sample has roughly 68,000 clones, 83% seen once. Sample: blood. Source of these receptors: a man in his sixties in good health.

CDR3 DNA sequence: TGCAGCGCGGGACAGAGCTTTAGCACTGAAGCTTTCTTT. Translating it yields CSAGQSFSTEAFF. V is TRBV29-1 and J is TRBJ1-1, with 7 bases identical to TRBD1. The V and J ends lost 7 bases and 4 bases, in that order; junction bases with no gene match: 9. CDR1 and CDR2 (germline): SQVTM, ANQGSEA. The CDR3 is 13 residues long.

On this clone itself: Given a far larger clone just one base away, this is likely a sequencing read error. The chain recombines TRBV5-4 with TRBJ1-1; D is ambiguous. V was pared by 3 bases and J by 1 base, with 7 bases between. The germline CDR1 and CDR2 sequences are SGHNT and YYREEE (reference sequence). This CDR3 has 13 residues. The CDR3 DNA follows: TGTGCCAGCAGCTCCACGGGGAACACTGAAGCTTTCTTT. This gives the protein CASSSTGNTEAFF. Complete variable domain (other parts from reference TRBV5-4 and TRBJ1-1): ETGVTQSPTHLIKTRGQQVTLRCSSQSGHNTVSWYQQALGQGPQFIFQYYREEENGRGNFPPRFSGLQFPNYSSELNVNALELDDSALYLCASSSTGNTEAFFGQGTRLTVV.

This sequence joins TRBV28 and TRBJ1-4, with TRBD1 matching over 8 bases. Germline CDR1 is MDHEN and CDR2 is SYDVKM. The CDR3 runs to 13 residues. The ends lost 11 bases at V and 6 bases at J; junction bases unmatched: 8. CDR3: CAGGGRGHEKLFF. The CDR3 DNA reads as TGTGCCGGTGGGGGCAGGGGGCATGAAAAACTGTTTTTT. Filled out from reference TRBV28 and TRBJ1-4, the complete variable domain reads DVKVTQSSRYLVKRTGEKVFLECVQDMDHENMFWYRQDPGLGLRLIYFSYDVKMKEKGDIPEGYSVSREKKERFSLILESASTNQTSMYLCAGGGRGHEKLFFGSGTQLSVL.

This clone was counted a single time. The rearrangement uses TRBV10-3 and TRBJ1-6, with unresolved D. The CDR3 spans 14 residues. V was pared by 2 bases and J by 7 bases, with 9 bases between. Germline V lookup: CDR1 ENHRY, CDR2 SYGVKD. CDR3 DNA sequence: TGTGCCATCAGTGAGGGGGTACCAAATTCACCCCTCCACTTT. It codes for CAISEGVPNSPLHF.

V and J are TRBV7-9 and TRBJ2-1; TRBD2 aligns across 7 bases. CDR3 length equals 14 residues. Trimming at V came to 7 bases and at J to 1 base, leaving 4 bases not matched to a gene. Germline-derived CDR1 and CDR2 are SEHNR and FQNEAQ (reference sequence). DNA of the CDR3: TGTGCCAGCACCCTGGGGGGGTCCTACAATGAGCAGTTCTTC. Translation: CASTLGGSYNEQFF. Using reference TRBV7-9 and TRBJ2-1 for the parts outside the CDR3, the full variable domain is DTGVSQNPRHKITKRGQNVTFRCDPISEHNRLYWYRQTLGQGPEFLTYFQNEAQLEKSRLLSDRFSAERPKGSFSTLEIQRTEQGDSAMYLCASTLGGSYNEQFFGPGTRLTVL.

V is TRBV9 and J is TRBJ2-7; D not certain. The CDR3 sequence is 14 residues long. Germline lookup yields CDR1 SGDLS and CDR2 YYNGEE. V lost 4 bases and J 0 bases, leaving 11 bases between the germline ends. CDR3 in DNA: TGTGCCAGCAGCCCCCAGGCGGACTCCTACGAGCAGTACTTC. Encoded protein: CASSPQADSYEQYF.

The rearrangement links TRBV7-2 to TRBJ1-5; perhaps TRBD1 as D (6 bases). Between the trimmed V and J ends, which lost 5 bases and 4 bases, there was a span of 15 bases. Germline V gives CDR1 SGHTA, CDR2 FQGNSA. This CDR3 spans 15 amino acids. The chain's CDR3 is CASSQQGRGNQPQHF. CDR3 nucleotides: TGTGCCAGCAGCCAACAGGGACGCGGTAATCAGCCCCAGCATTTT.

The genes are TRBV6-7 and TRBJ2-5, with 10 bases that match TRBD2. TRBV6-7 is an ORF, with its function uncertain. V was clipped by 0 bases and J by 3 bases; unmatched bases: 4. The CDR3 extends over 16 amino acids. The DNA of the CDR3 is TGTGCCAGCAGTTACTCCAGGACTAGCGGAAAAGAGACCCAGTACTTC. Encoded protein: CASSYSRTSGKETQYF.

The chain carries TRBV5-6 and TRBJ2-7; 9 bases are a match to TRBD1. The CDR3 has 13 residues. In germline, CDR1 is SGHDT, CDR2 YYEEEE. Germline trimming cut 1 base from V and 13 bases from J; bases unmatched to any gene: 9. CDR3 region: CASSLRGTGSPYF. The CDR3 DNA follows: TGTGCCAGCAGCTTGCGTGGGACAGGGAGTCCCTACTTC.

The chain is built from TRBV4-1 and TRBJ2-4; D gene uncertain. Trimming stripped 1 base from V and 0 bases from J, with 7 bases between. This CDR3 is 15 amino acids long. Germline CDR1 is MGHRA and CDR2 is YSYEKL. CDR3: CASSQVYQAKNIQYF. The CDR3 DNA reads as TGCGCCAGCAGCCAAGTTTATCAAGCCAAAAACATTCAGTACTTC.

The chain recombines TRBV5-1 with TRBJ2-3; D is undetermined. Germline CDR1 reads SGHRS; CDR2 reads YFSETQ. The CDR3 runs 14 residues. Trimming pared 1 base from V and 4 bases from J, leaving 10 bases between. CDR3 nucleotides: TGCGCCAGCAGCTTGCAGCGCTCCGCAGATACGCAGTATTTT. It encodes CASSLQRSADTQYF. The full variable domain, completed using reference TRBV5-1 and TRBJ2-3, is KAGVTQTPRYLIKTRGQQVTLSCSPISGHRSVSWYQQTPGQGLQFLFEYFSETQRNKGNFPGRFSGRQFSNSRSEMNVSTLELGDSALYLCASSLQRSADTQYFGPGTRLTVL.

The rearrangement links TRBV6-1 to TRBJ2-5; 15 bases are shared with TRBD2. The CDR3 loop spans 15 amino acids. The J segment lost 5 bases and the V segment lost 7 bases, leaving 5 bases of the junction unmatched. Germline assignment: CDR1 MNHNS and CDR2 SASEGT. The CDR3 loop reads CASKGLAGGSETQYF. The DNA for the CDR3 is TGTGCCAGCAAGGGACTAGCGGGAGGTTCGGAGACCCAGTACTTC.

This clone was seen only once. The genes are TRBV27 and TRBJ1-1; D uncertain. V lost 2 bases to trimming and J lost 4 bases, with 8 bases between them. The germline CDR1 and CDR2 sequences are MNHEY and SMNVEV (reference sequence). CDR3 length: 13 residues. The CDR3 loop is CASSLRASTEAFF. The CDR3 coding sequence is TGTGCCAGCAGTTTAAGGGCATCCACTGAAGCTTTCTTT.

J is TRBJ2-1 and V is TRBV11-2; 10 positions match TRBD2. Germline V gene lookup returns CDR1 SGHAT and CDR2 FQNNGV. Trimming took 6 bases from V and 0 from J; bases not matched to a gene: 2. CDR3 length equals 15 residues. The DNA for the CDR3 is TGTGCCAGCAGATCTAGCGGGAGCTCCTACAATGAGCAGTTCTTC. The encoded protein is CASRSSGSSYNEQFF.

The CDR3 nucleotides read TGTGCCAGCAGCCATGGCGGACGTATCCACTCTGGGGCCAACGTCCTGACTTTC. Translation: CASSHGGRIHSGANVLTF. This chain links TRBV7-9 with TRBJ2-6; D is unresolved. The V end was cut by 5 bases, the J end by 0 bases, with 17 bases between. The germline CDR1 and CDR2 sequences are SEHNR and FQNEAQ (reference sequence). CDR3 length: 18 residues. The full variable domain, its missing parts supplied by reference TRBV7-9 and TRBJ2-6, is DTGVSQNPRHKITKRGQNVTFRCDPISEHNRLYWYRQTLGQGPEFLTYFQNEAQLEKSRLLSDRFSAERPKGSFSTLEIQRTEQGDSAMYLCASSHGGRIHSGANVLTFGAGSRLTVL.

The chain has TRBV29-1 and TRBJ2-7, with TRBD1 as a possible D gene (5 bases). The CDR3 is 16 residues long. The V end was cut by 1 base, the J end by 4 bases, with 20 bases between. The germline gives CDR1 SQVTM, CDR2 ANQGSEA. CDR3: CSVEVVGAPEAYEQYF. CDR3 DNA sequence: TGCAGCGTTGAAGTGGTTGGGGCCCCCGAGGCTTACGAGCAGTACTTC.

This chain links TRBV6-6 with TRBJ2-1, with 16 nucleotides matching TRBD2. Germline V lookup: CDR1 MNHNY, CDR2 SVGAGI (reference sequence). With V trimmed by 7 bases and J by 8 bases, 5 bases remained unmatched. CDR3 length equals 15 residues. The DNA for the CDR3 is TGTGCCAGCAAGGGACTAGCGGGAGGGGGCGATGAGCAGTTCTTC. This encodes CASKGLAGGGDEQFF.

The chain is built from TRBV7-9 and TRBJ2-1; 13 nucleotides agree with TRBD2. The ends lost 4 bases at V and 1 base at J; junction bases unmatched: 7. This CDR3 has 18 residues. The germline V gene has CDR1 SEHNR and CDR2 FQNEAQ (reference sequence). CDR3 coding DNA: TGTGCCAGCAGCTCCTGGGGGACTAGCGGGGAATCCTACAATGAGCAGTTCTTC. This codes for CASSSWGTSGESYNEQFF.

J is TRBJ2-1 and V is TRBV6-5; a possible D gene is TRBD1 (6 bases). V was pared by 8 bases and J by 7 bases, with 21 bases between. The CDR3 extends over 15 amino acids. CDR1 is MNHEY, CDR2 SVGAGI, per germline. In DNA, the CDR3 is TGTGCCAGCTGTCCCGGGACAATTTTTATAAATGAGCAGTTCTTC. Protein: CASCPGTIFINEQFF.

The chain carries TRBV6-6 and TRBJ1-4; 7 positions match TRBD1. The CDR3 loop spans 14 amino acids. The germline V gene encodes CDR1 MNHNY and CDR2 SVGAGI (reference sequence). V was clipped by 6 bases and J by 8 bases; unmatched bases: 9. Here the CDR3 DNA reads TGTGCCAGCAGCCCAAGCAGGGGGGGCGAAAAACTGTTTTTT. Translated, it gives CASSPSRGGEKLFF.

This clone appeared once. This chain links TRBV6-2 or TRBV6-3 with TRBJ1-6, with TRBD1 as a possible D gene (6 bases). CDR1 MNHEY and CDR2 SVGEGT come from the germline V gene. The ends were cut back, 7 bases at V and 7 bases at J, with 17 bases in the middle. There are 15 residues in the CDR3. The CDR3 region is CASNPYQGMNSPLHF. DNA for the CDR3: TGTGCCAGCAACCCCTACCAGGGGATGAATTCACCCCTCCACTTT.

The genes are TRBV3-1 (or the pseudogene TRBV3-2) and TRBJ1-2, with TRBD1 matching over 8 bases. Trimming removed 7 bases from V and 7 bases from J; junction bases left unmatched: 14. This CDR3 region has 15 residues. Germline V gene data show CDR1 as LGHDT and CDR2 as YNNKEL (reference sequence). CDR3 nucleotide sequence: TGTGCCAGCACCTCTTGGCAGGGGGCTCTAAGTGGCTACACCTTC. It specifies CASTSWQGALSGYTF.

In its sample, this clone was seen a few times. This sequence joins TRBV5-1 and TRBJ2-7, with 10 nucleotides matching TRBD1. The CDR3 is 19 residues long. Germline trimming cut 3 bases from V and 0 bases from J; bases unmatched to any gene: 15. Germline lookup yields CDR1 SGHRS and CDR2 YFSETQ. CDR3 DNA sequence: TGCGCCAGCAGCTCTCATGGGGGACAGGGGCTAGCGGTCTCCTACGAGCAGTACTTC. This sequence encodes CASSSHGGQGLAVSYEQYF.

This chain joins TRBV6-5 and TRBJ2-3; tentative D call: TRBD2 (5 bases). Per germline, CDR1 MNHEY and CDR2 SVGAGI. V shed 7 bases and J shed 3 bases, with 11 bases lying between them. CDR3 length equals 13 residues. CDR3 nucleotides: TGTGCCAGCAATCGGGGTGGGACAGATACGCAGTATTTT. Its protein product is CASNRGGTDTQYF.

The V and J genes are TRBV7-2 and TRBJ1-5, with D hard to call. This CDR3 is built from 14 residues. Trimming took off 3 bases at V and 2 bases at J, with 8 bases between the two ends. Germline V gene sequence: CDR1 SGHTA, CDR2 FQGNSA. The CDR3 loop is CASSFGDRNQPQHF. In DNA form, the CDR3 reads TGTGCCAGCAGCTTTGGGGATCGCAATCAGCCCCAGCATTTT.

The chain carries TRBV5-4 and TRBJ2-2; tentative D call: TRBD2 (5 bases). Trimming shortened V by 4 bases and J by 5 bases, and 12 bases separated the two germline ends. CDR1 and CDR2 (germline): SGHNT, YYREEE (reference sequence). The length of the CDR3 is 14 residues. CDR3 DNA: TGTGCCAGCAGCATGGGAAGGGAGACCGGGGAGCTGTTTTTT. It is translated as CASSMGRETGELFF.

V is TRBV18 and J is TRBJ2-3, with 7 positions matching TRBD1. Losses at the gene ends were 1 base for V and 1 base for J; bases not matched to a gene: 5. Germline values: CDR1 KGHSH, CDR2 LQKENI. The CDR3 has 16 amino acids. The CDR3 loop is CASSPQRGLGTDTQYF. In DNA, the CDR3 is TGTGCCAGCTCACCACAGAGGGGGCTGGGCACAGATACGCAGTATTTT.

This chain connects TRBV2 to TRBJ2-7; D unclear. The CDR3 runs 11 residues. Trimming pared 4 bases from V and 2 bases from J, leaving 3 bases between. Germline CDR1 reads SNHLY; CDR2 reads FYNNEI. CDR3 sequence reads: CASSVAYEQYF. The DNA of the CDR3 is TGTGCCAGCAGTGTCGCCTACGAGCAGTACTTC.

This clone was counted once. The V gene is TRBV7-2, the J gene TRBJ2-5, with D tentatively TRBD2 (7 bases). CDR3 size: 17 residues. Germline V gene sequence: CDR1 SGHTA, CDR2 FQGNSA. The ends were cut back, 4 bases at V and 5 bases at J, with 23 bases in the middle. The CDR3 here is CASSSDRDRGARETQYF. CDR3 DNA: TGTGCCAGCAGCTCGGACCGGGATCGGGGGGCGAGGGAGACCCAGTACTTC. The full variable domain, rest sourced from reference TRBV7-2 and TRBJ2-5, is GAGVSQSPSNKVTEKGKDVELRCDPISGHTALYWYRQSLGQGLEFLIYFQGNSAPDKSGLPSDRFSAERTGGSVSTLTIQRTQQEDSAVYLCASSSDRDRGARETQYFGPGTRLLVL.

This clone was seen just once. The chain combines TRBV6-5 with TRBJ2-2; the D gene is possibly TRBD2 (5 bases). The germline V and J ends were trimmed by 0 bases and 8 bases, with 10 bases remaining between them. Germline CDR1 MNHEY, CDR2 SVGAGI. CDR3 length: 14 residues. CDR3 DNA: TGTGCCAGCAGTTACTCGAGAGGACTTGGGGAGCTGTTTTTT. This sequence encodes CASSYSRGLGELFF.